This T cell receptor beta chain appears in the sequencing data of a study of pediatric ulcerative colitis (dated by TCRdb to between 2018 and 2020). Background on the whole study: Pancolitis was present in several ulcerative colitis patients and left-sided colitis in two, and histology consistent with ulcerative colitis was found in all of these patients. From roughly 9 newly diagnosed, treatment-naive pediatric ulcerative colitis patients and four non-IBD control children, paired blood and rectal samples were collected. The Pediatric Ulcerative Colitis Activity Index classified a couple of patients as having mild disease, four as having moderate disease and three as having acute severe colitis. The study at large found these results: Significantly higher autologous blood-rectal clonal overlap was found in ulcerative colitis patients than in controls, which suggested increased T cell trafficking to inflamed tissue. Two rectal CDR3 clonotypes were present in all ulcerative colitis patients and in none of the controls. Rectal pinch biopsies may have included blood-derived T cells, especially in patients with overt colitis. With only four individuals, the healthy control group was small. A couple of patients' blood samples yielded substantially fewer templates for technical reasons and were excluded from blood-rectal overlap analysis. Features of the rectal repertoire distinguished controls, mild-moderate colitis patients and acute severe colitis patients, and in acute severe colitis rectal diversity was lower because of clonal expansions. Repertoires were derived from total lymphocyte DNA, so rare subsets such as regulatory T cells may have patterns not reflected.

Through the immunoSEQ TRB Survey service, multiplex V and J primers were used to amplify rearranged CDR3 beta regions from genomic DNA. To keep depth equal across samples, survey-level sequencing depth of up to 500,000 reads per sample was applied. The libraries were purified, combined into pools and sequenced with Illumina technology. From the authors' description of their analysis: Productive clonality, sample overlap, pairwise scatters, CDR3 beta length, V/D/J gene usage and productiveness were assessed with immunoSEQ online tools. Calculated diversity was defined as the number of unique rearrangements divided by total templates, multiplied by 100, and Shannon and Simpson indices were computed as well. For principal component analysis, Z-score normalized data were analyzed with the R prcomp function and the ggbiplot package. Morisita's index was used to quantify blood-rectal clonal overlap within each subject. Not all clones reach the TCRdb copy of this immuneACCESS table, which keeps in-frame sequences only. Checked studies attribute under half of the gap to unresolved V genes and leave the rest unexplained. The DNA gave D and trimming, while V, J and clone size come from that table. The sample has 30,000 or so clones on record, roughly three quarters of them singletons. 0.8% to 1.1% of the sample goes to the ten largest clones.

One to two pinch biopsies were taken from the rectum for research during colonoscopy. Before the diagnostic colonoscopy, none of the ulcerative colitis patients had been given any immunosuppressive medication. Before DNA was isolated, the rectal biopsies underwent proteinase K digestion. The Wizard kit (Promega) was used to extract genomic DNA from blood and intestinal samples. In regard to this clone: Its antigen has not been determined. No base-level quality is on record; no much larger clone is a single base apart.

Sequencing input: gut tissue. This TCR came from a boy younger than 18 with mild ulcerative colitis.

This receptor carries the CDR3 CASSQVTGVTEAFF. Here is the DNA: TGTGCCAGCAGCCAAGTGACAGGGGTCACTGAAGCTTTCTTT. The receptor chain draws on TRBV4-2 and TRBJ1-1; TRBD1 agrees with 8 junctional bases. Via the germline V gene, CDR1 is LGHNA and CDR2 YNFKEQ. From the cysteine up to the phenylalanine, the CDR3 has a length of 14 residues. Only the CDR3 portion is preserved as DNA: 42 bases, with reading frame beginning at the first base. Trimming removed 1 base from V and 4 bases from J; the gene matches leave 2 bases unexplained.